A selection of T cell receptor beta chains follows, all from one sample in a study of T-cell memory formation after mild COVID-19. TCRdb redid the calling of the 5' RACE reads with MiXCR, one entry per CDR3 protein. The sample shows 450,000 or so distinct CDR3 sequences, 25% of them seen only once. Input material: PBMCs or a T cell subset sorted from them (not recorded which). The receptors were sampled from an adult woman who had mild COVID-19 (a few samples of this study predate the infection). Cell type and time point are not known. Each CDR3 is given with its conserved first and last residue. Only some rows state a clone size, as once, few, many or a class for expanded clones.

clone_size	v_call	j_call	cdr3_aa
-	TRBV24-1	TRBJ2-1	CATGQGANEQFF
few	TRBV4-2	TRBJ2-1	CASSQGRGGGAYNEQFF
-	TRBV19	TRBJ1-5	CASSFSGGQPQHF
few	TRBV11-2	TRBJ2-6	CASPGAPIGANVLTF
-	TRBV24-1	TRBJ2-3	CATRGRTRTDTQYF
few	TRBV29-1	TRBJ2-3	CSVVKSSGGDTDTQYF
-	TRBV7-2	TRBJ1-2	CASSLDAGNYGYTF
few	TRBV30	TRBJ2-7	CAWSYRDEQYF
-	TRBV5-4	TRBJ2-6	CASRGQGAGANVLTF
few	TRBV6-2/TRBV6-3	TRBJ2-7	CASSYSITYEQYF
many	TRBV5-1	TRBJ2-7	CASSWDGYEQYF
few	TRBV4-1	TRBJ2-7	CASSPLRALSYEQYF
many	TRBV24-1	TRBJ2-2	CATGGTGELFF
-	TRBV5-1	TRBJ2-5	CASSLGATGGAGIGETQYF
-	TRBV9	TRBJ2-2	CASSVGTGDTGELFF
few	TRBV7-2	TRBJ2-7	CASSPHAGTANEQYF
-	TRBV5-1	TRBJ1-6	CASTISSSYNSPLHF
-	TRBV5-1	TRBJ2-5	CASSYGREETQYF
-	TRBV4-1	TRBJ1-2	CASSQDRGRSIGYTF
few	TRBV3-1	TRBJ2-3	CASSQDLGTGPYF
few	TRBV3-1	TRBJ2-7	CASSQFWGRPVEQYF
-	TRBV7-9	TRBJ2-3	CASRPSLTPSTDTQYF
few	TRBV6-1	TRBJ2-7	CASRGQGTYEQYF
-	TRBV20-1	TRBJ2-7	CSARVRGTTYEQYF
few	TRBV18	TRBJ1-1	CATAGTGFMNTEAFF
few	TRBV20-1	TRBJ2-5	CSATPSGETQYF
-	TRBV25-1	TRBJ2-2	CASKLTATGELFF
-	TRBV6-2/TRBV6-3	TRBJ1-1	CASSPRDRAWVTEAFF
-	TRBV4-3	TRBJ1-2	CASSQEAAIRQRYGYTF
-	TRBV10-3	TRBJ1-5	CATKGQAHQPQHF
few	TRBV5-1	TRBJ2-7	CASSWDRYYEQYF
-	TRBV9	TRBJ1-2	CASSMDLTFYGYTF
few	TRBV7-9	TRBJ1-1	CASSPAGGLNTEAFF
-	TRBV3-1	TRBJ2-1	CASSQTENEQFF
-	TRBV27	TRBJ2-7	CASSFSGYYWEQYF
-	TRBV2	TRBJ1-1	CASSGSGPPHPGF
-	TRBV7-6	TRBJ1-1	CASSFPSEGAGTEAFF
few	TRBV15	TRBJ2-7	CATSPGQLYEQYF
-	TRBV9	TRBJ2-2	CASSVTGRNTGELFF
-	TRBV20-1	TRBJ2-2	CSARGSGTKSGELFF
-	TRBV6-5	TRBJ1-1	CASKQGGTMNTEAFF
-	TRBV6-5	TRBJ2-5	CASSYSTGLETQYF
few	TRBV4-3	TRBJ1-6	CASSQDPPGGNSPLHF
few	TRBV30	TRBJ1-1	CAWSAMTGRDTEAFF
-	TRBV5-1	TRBJ2-7	CASSPVPGGPYEQYF
-	TRBV11-2	TRBJ1-1	CASSPKGVRMNTEAFF
-	TRBV5-1	TRBJ2-7	CASSRHPSGGDYEQYF
-	TRBV3-1	TRBJ2-1	CASSPIPWDSGFYNEQFF
-	TRBV30	TRBJ2-1	CAWSVSSGLYNEQFF
-	TRBV4-3	TRBJ2-2	CASSQDAIRGRTGELFF
many	TRBV29-1	TRBJ2-7	CSVAYFSYEQYF
-	TRBV12-3/TRBV12-4	TRBJ2-7	CASSFGRGIHEQYF
few	TRBV5-4	TRBJ1-1	CASSYGPPGAEAFF